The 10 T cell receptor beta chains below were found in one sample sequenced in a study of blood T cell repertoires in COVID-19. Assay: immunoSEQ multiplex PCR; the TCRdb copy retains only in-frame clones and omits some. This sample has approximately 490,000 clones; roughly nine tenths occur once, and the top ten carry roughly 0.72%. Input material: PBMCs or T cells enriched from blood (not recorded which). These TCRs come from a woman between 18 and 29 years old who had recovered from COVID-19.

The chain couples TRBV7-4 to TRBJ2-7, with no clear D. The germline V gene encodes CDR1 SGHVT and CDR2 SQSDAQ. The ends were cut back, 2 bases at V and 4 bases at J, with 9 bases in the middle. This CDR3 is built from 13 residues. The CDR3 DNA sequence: TGTGCCAGCAGCTTACGTGTCGGTTACGAGCAGTACTTC. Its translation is CASSLRVGYEQYF.

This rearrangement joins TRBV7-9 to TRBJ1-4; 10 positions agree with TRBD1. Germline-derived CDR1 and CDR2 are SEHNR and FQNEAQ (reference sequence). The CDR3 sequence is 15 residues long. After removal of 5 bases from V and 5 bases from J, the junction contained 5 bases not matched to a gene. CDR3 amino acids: CASSARTGGNEKLFF. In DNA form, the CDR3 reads TGTGCCAGCAGCGCACGGACAGGGGGGAATGAAAAACTGTTTTTT.

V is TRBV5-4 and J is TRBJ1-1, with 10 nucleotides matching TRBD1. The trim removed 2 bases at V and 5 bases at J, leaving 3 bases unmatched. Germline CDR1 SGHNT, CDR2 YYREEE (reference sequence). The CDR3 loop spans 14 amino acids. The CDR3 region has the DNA TGTGCCAGCAGCTTCCGGGACAGGGGTACTGAAGCTTTCTTT. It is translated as CASSFRDRGTEAFF.

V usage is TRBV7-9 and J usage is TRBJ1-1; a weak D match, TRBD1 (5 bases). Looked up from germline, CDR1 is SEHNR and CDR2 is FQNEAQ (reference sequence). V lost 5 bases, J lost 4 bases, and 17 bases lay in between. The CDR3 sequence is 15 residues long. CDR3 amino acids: CASSQRGGLATEAFF. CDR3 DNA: TGTGCCAGCAGCCAAAGGGGAGGTCTCGCCACTGAAGCTTTCTTT.

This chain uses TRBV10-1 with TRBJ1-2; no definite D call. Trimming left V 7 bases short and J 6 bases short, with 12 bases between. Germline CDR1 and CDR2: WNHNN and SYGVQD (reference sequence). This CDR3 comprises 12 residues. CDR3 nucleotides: TGCGCCAGCACCCTAGCCCGGGATGGCTACACCTTC. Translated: CASTLARDGYTF.

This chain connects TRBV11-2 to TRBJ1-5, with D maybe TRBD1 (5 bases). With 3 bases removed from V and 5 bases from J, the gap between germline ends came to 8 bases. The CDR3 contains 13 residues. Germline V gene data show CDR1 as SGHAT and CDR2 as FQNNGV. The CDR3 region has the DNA TGTGCCAGCAGCTTCGGGGGAGATCAGCCCCAGCATTTT. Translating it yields CASSFGGDQPQHF.

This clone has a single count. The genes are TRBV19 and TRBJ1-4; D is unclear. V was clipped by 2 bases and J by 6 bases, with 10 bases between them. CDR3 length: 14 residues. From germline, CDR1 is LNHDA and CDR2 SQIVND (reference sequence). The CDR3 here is CASSIQVKHEKLFF. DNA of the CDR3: TGTGCCAGTAGTATACAGGTCAAGCATGAAAAACTGTTTTTT. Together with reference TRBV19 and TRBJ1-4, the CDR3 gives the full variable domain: DGGITQSPKYLFRKEGQNVTLSCEQNLNHDAMYWYRQDPGQGLRLIYYSQIVNDFQKGDIAEGYSVSREKKESFPLTVTSAQKNPTAFYLCASSIQVKHEKLFFGSGTQLSVL.

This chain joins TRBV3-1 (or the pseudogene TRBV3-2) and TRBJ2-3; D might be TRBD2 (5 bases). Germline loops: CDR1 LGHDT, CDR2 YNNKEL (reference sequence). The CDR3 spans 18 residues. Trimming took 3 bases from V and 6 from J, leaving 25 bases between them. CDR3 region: CASSHSSPTSRLVDTQYF. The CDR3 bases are TGTGCCAGCAGCCATAGTTCCCCCACTAGTCGGTTAGTGGATACGCAGTATTTT.

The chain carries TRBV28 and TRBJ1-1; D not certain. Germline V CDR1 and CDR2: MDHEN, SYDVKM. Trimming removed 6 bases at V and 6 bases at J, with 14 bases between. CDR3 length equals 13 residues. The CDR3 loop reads CASSFPEGPEAFF. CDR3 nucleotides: TGTGCCAGCAGCTTCCCCGAGGGTCCTGAAGCTTTCTTT.

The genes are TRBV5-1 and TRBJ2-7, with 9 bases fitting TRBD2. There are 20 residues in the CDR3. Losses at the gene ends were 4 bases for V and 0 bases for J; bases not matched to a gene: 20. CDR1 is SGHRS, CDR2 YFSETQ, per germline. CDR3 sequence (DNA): TGCGCCAGCAGCCCACAATACCCAACTAAAAGACTAGCGGACTCCTACGAGCAGTACTTC. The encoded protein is CASSPQYPTKRLADSYEQYF.